A selection of T cell receptor beta chains follows, all from one sample in a study of CD4 T cells in relation to SARS-CoV-2 and coronaviruses. Sequencing was performed with immunoSEQ multiplex PCR; in TCRdb, only in-frame clones are kept and a portion is missing. The sample contains about 55,000 clones, 75% to 90% of which appear only once. The sequencing sample was made of memory CD4+ T cells from PBMCs. The receptors here all came from a human donor in good health. CDR3s include the opening cysteine and the closing phenylalanine or tryptophan. The order of the fields is J gene, V gene, D gene, clone size, CDR3 protein, CDR3 DNA. D genes are given only for firm matches. Size tells how often a clone was seen (once, few, many) or the class of an expanded clone, and some rows leave it out.

>TRBJ2-3|TRBV11-2|NA|NA
CASSPDMLGTDTQYF
TGTGCCAGCAGCCCCGATATGTTGGGCACAGATACGCAGTATTTT
>TRBJ2-7|TRBV6-1|TRBD2|NA
CASSESLAGRYEQYF
TGTGCCAGCAGTGAAAGTTTAGCGGGAAGGTACGAGCAGTACTTC
>TRBJ1-5|TRBV27|NA|NA
CASRRQSHSNQPQHF
TGTGCCAGCAGAAGACAGAGTCATAGCAATCAGCCCCAGCATTTT
>TRBJ1-2|TRBV7-2|TRBD1|NA
CASSISGTGANYGYTF
TGTGCCAGCAGCATATCCGGGACAGGGGCTAACTATGGCTACACCTTC
>TRBJ2-7|TRBV15|NA|once
CATTSTGEQYF
TGTGCCACGACCAGTACCGGCGAGCAGTACTTC
>TRBJ2-6|TRBV11-2|TRBD2|once
CASSSTSGNLSGANVLTF
TGTGCCAGCAGCTCGACTAGCGGGAATCTCTCTGGGGCCAACGTCCTGACTTTC
>TRBJ2-7|TRBV3-1/TRBV3-2|TRBD2|NA
CASSHIGLAGPSYEQYF
TGTGCCAGCAGCCATATAGGACTAGCGGGGCCCTCCTACGAGCAGTACTTC
>TRBJ2-1|TRBV7-2|NA|NA
CASSPSDSSYNEQFF
TGTGCCAGCAGCCCATCCGACAGCTCCTACAATGAGCAGTTCTTC
>TRBJ1-3|TRBV10-3|TRBD1|NA
CAISETPLDRGSGNTIYF
TGTGCCATCAGTGAGACCCCCCTCGACAGGGGCTCTGGAAACACCATATATTTT
>TRBJ2-7|TRBV28|TRBD2|NA
CASSLRGRSYEQYF
TGTGCCAGCAGTTTGCGCGGGAGGAGCTACGAGCAGTACTTC
>TRBJ2-3|TRBV10-1|NA|once
CASSRQGTDTQYF
TGCGCCAGCTCAAGACAGGGCACAGATACGCAGTATTTT
>TRBJ1-2|TRBV6-5|NA|NA
CASSSRGGYGYTF
TGTGCCAGCAGTTCGAGGGGCGGCTATGGCTACACCTTC
>TRBJ1-2|TRBV21-1|NA|NA
CASQRGGHGYTF
TGTGCCAGCCAGCGAGGGGGCCATGGCTACACCTTC
>TRBJ2-1|TRBV3-1/TRBV3-2|TRBD2|NA
CASSQNREGEQFF
TGTGCCAGCAGCCAAAATCGGGAGGGTGAGCAGTTCTTC
>TRBJ2-3|TRBV5-1|NA|NA
CASSLSPLSTDTQYF
TGCGCCAGCAGCCTTAGTCCTCTGAGCACAGATACGCAGTATTTT
>TRBJ2-3|TRBV18|NA|NA
CASSPPGLSTDTQYF
TGTGCCAGCTCACCACCGGGACTGAGCACAGATACGCAGTATTTT
>TRBJ2-1|TRBV6-2/TRBV6-3|TRBD2|NA
CASSYTGLGGNEQFF
TGTGCCAGCAGCTATACGGGACTAGGGGGCAATGAGCAGTTCTTC
>TRBJ2-5|TRBV2|NA|NA
CASSGPGGWETQYF
TGTGCCAGCAGTGGCCCAGGGGGGTGGGAGACCCAGTACTTC
>TRBJ2-7|TRBV27|NA|NA
CASSGFGLRAVYEQYF
TGTGCCAGCAGTGGGTTTGGTCTGCGGGCGGTCTACGAGCAGTACTTC
>TRBJ2-2|TRBV7-7|NA|NA
CASSRPGGELFF
TGTGCCAGCAGCCGTCCGGGTGGGGAGCTGTTTTTT
>TRBJ2-7|TRBV28|NA|NA
CASSFGPHYEQYF
TGTGCCAGCAGTTTTGGGCCACACTACGAGCAGTACTTC
>TRBJ2-7|TRBV27|NA|NA
CASSNEQYF
TGTGCCAGCTCGAACGAGCAGTACTTC
>TRBJ1-4|TRBV19|NA|NA
CASSFPGADEKLFF
TGTGCCAGTAGTTTCCCGGGGGCCGATGAAAAACTGTTTTTT
>TRBJ1-1|TRBV5-1|TRBD1|once
CASNYGTGAPNTEAFF
TGCGCCAGCAATTACGGGACAGGGGCCCCGAACACTGAAGCTTTCTTT
>TRBJ2-4|TRBV9|NA|NA
CASSEEAGGLAKNIQYF
TGTGCCAGCAGCGAAGAAGCCGGGGGACTAGCCAAAAACATTCAGTACTTC
>TRBJ1-3|TRBV4-2|NA|once
CASSHTAGSGNTIYF
TGTGCCAGCAGCCATACAGCAGGATCTGGAAACACCATATATTTT
>TRBJ2-1|TRBV5-5|TRBD1|NA
CASSLSLGQGGNEQFF
TGTGCCAGCAGCTTATCGCTCGGACAGGGGGGGAATGAGCAGTTCTTC
>TRBJ2-2|TRBV10-1|TRBD2|NA
CASSESPRGLAGGELFF
TGCGCCAGCAGTGAGTCGCCCCGCGGACTAGCTGGCGGGGAGCTGTTTTTT
>TRBJ2-3|TRBV5-5|NA|NA
CASSPGHATSTDTQYF
TGTGCCAGCAGCCCCGGACACGCGACTAGCACAGATACGCAGTATTTT
>TRBJ1-2|TRBV19|NA|NA
CASSIDRGQSNHYGYTF
TGTGCCAGTAGTATAGATCGAGGACAGTCTAATCACTATGGCTACACCTTC
>TRBJ1-5|TRBV2|TRBD1|NA
CASSNPGQGPNQPQHF
TGTGCCAGCTCTAACCCGGGACAGGGTCCCAATCAGCCCCAGCATTTT
>TRBJ2-5|TRBV29-1|NA|once
CSVSTGILETQYF
TGCAGCGTAAGCACAGGGATCCTAGAGACCCAGTACTTC
>TRBJ2-7|TRBV7-9|TRBD1|NA
CASSPTAGGQYF
TGTGCCAGCAGTCCCACAGCAGGGGGGCAGTACTTC
>TRBJ2-3|TRBV15|NA|NA
CATSRDDWDTQYF
TGTGCCACCAGCAGAGATGACTGGGATACGCAGTATTTT
>TRBJ2-7|TRBV28|TRBD1|NA
CASIATGATYEQYF
TGTGCCAGCATCGCGACAGGGGCCACCTACGAGCAGTACTTC
>TRBJ1-1|TRBV19|NA|NA
CASSPPPRGRLNTEAFF
TGTGCCAGTAGTCCACCTCCCCGAGGGAGGTTGAACACTGAAGCTTTCTTT
>TRBJ2-5|TRBV21-1|NA|NA
CASNSQGANETQYF
TGTGCCAGCAACTCTCAGGGGGCGAACGAGACCCAGTACTTC
>TRBJ1-1|TRBV7-9|NA|NA
CASSLEGNTEAFF
TGTGCCAGCAGCTTAGAGGGGAACACTGAAGCTTTCTTT
>TRBJ2-2|TRBV5-1|NA|NA
CASSLAERGPQIGELFF
TGCGCCAGCAGCTTGGCCGAGAGGGGCCCCCAGATCGGGGAGCTGTTTTTT
>TRBJ2-7|TRBV18|TRBD1|NA
CASSLSGTGPYEQYF
TGTGCCAGCTCACTGTCCGGGACAGGGCCCTACGAGCAGTACTTC
>TRBJ2-6|TRBV9|NA|few
CASSVWGTGANVLTF
TGTGCCAGCAGCGTTTGGGGAACTGGGGCCAACGTCCTGACTTTC
>TRBJ2-5|TRBV18|NA|NA
CASSAQGGETQYF
TGTGCCAGCTCAGCACAGGGAGGTGAGACCCAGTACTTC
>TRBJ2-7|TRBV28|TRBD2|once
CASSRTSGRAVYEQYF
TGTGCCAGCAGCCGGACTAGCGGGAGGGCCGTCTACGAGCAGTACTTC
>TRBJ2-5|TRBV2|NA|NA
CASRQEQETQYF
TGTGCCAGCAGACAGGAGCAAGAGACCCAGTACTTC
>TRBJ1-6|TRBV7-9|NA|NA
CASRSYNSPLHF
TGTGCCAGCAGATCATATAATTCACCCCTCCACTTT
>TRBJ1-5|TRBV10-1|NA|NA
CASSGQTNQPQHF
TGCGCCAGCAGTGGTCAGACCAATCAGCCCCAGCATTTT
>TRBJ1-1|TRBV29-1|TRBD1|NA
CSVVGQGDTEAFF
TGCAGCGTTGTGGGACAGGGGGACACTGAAGCTTTCTTT
>TRBJ1-1|TRBV18|NA|NA
CASSPRGGAAFLTEAFF
TGTGCCAGCTCGCCCCGAGGGGGGGCCGCCTTTCTCACCGAAGCTTTCTTT
>TRBJ2-2|TRBV5-8|NA|NA
CASSLLQNTGELFF
TGTGCCAGCAGCTTGTTACAGAACACCGGGGAGCTGTTTTTT
>TRBJ2-1|TRBV15|NA|NA
CATSRDFGGFEQFF
TGTGCCACCAGCAGAGATTTCGGGGGTTTCGAGCAGTTCTTC
>TRBJ1-2|TRBV29-1|NA|NA
CSVVEIVGTGYTF
TGCAGCGTTGTTGAGATTGTAGGGACTGGCTACACCTTC
>TRBJ2-1|TRBV6-5|TRBD2|NA
CASTLGGRAGEQFF
TGTGCCAGCACTTTGGGCGGGAGGGCCGGTGAGCAGTTCTTC
>TRBJ1-5|TRBV30|NA|NA
CAWSGWGPKSNQPQHF
TGTGCCTGGAGCGGCTGGGGGCCAAAAAGCAATCAGCCCCAGCATTTT
>TRBJ1-2|TRBV5-6|NA|NA
CASSLGPGYGYTF
TGTGCCAGCAGCTTAGGGCCGGGCTATGGCTACACCTTC
>TRBJ2-7|TRBV27|TRBD2|NA
CASGTSGRPNEQYF
TGTGCCAGCGGGACTAGCGGGAGGCCCAACGAGCAGTACTTC
>TRBJ1-4|TRBV30|NA|NA
CAWSRGGDEKLFF
TGTGCCTGGAGTCGCGGGGGCGATGAAAAACTGTTTTTT
>TRBJ1-4|TRBV6-1|NA|NA
CASSEARQTELFF
TGTGCCAGCAGTGAAGCACGGCAGACGGAACTGTTTTTT